The 5 T cell receptor beta chains reported below all come from one sample, sequenced in a study of blood T cells in healthy people across ages. With a J-beta primer mix and a sample-barcoded 5' primer, a second PCR ran roughly 6 to 11 cycles. In TCRdb, the 5' RACE reads were re-called with MiXCR into one record per CDR3 protein. This table holds around 870,000 distinct CDR3 sequences, around 30% found once. Sequencing input: blood. The receptors derive from a woman at least 80 years old in good health.

This rearrangement joins TRBV24-1 to TRBJ2-2; a possible D gene is TRBD1 (5 bases). The CDR3 runs 13 residues. V lost 6 bases and J lost 5, with 9 bases in between. Germline values: CDR1 KGHDR, CDR2 SFDVKD. The CDR3 here is CATSPRGTGELFF. CDR3 DNA: TGTGCCACCAGTCCTAGGGGAACCGGGGAGCTGTTTTTT.

This clonotype was observed many times. The gene calls are TRBV30 and TRBJ1-6; possibly TRBD1 for D (6 bases). This CDR3 is 16 amino acids long. V was trimmed by 0 bases and J by 9 bases, leaving 18 bases between them. The V gene's germline CDR1 is GTSNPN and CDR2 SVGIG (reference sequence). This CDR3 reads CAWSVGTTGFLSPLHF. The DNA of the CDR3 is TGTGCCTGGAGTGTTGGGACAACAGGGTTCCTTTCACCCCTCCACTTT.

This clonotype was seen a handful of times. The CDR3 is CASSREDRGLRNIQYF. The CDR3, as DNA: TGTGCCAGCAGCCGAGAGGACAGGGGGCTGAGAAACATTCAGTACTTC. V is TRBV3-1 and J is TRBJ2-4, with 11 bases fitting TRBD1. The CDR3 length is 16 residues. Germline assignment: CDR1 LGHDT and CDR2 YNNKEL (reference sequence). The V gene end was trimmed by 4 bases and the J gene end by 6 bases; junction bases not matched to a gene: 8.

This clonotype was observed a handful of times. This chain joins TRBV2 and TRBJ2-5; no firm D call. The end of the DNA aligns better with TRBJ2-7, so the J call may be wrong. Germline CDR1 reads SNHLY; CDR2 reads FYNNEI. There are 15 residues in the CDR3. CDR3 sequence (DNA): TGTGCCAGCAGTGATATTAGGAAGGGAACCTACGAGCAGTACTTC. Amino acids: CASSDIRKGTYEQYF.

This clonotype has a handful of counts. The CDR3 spells CASNPGRTMVYEQYF. The CDR3 nucleotides read TGTGCCAGCAATCCGGGACGGACGATGGTCTACGAGCAGTACTTC. V gene TRBV6-1 combines with J gene TRBJ2-7, with D perhaps assigned TRBD1 or TRBD2 (5 bases each). Germline V gene data show CDR1 as MNHNS and CDR2 as SASEGT. There are 15 residues in the CDR3. V shed 7 bases and J shed 3 bases, with 19 bases lying between them.